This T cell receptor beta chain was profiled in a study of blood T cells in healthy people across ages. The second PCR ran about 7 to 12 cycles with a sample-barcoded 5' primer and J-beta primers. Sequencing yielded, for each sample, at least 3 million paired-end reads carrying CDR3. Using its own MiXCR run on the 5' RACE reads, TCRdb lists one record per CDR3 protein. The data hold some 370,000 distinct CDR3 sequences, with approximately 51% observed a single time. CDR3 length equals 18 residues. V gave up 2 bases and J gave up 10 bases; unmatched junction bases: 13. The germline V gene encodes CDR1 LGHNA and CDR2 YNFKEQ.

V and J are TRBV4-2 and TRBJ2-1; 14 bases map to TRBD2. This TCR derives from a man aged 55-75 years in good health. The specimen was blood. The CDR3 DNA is TGTGCCAGCAGCCAAACGCCCGGGACTAGCGGGGGTTCCTACGAGCAGTTCTTC. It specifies CASSQTPGTSGGSYEQFF.